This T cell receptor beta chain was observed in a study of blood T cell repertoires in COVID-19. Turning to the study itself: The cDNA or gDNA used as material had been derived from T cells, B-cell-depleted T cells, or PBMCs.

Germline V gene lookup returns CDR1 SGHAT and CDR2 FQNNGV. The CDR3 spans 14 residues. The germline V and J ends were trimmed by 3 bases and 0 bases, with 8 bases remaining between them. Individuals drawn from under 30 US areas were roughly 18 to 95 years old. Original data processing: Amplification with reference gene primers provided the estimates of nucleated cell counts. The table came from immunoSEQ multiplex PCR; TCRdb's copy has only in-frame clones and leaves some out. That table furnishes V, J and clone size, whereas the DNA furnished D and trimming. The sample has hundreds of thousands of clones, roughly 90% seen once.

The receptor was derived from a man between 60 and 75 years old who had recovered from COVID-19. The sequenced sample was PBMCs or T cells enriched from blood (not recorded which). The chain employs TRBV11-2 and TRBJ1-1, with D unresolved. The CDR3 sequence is CASSLQLMNTEAFF. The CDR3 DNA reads TGTGCCAGCAGCTTGCAGTTAATGAACACTGAAGCTTTCTTT. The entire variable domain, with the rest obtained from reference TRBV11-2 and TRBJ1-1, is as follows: EAGVAQSPRYKIIEKRQSVAFWCNPISGHATLYWYQQILGQGPKLLIQFQNNGVVDDSQLPKDRFSAERLKGVDSTLKIQPAKLEDSAVYLCASSLQLMNTEAFFGQGTRLTVV.